This TCR beta chain was recovered during a study of OX40 agonist ivuxolimab in advanced cancers. Background on the study: Patients in dose escalation had liver, melanoma, kidney or head and neck cancers.

General study points: Some of the nonresponding patients also showed low levels of normalized T-cell clonal expansion.

As concerns this clone: Its antigen is undetermined.

CDR1 and CDR2 (germline): SGHVS, FNYEAQ. V lost 2 bases and J lost 1; bases outside the gene matches: 6. CDR3 length: 16 residues. Only in-frame clones appear in the TCRdb table, and some are missing; sequencing was by immunoSEQ multiplex PCR. Of more than 35,000 clones detected, 65% to 85% appear once; the ten largest clones hold 21%. The source is an adult with an advanced solid tumor such as melanoma, head and neck, liver or kidney cancer. The sequencing used CD4+ or CD8+ T cells sorted from blood, collected in a trial of the OX40 agonist ivuxolimab. This rearrangement joins TRBV7-6 to TRBJ1-1; 8 positions match TRBD1. CDR3 region: CASSLKLGQGNTEAFF. CDR3 in DNA: TGTGCCAGCAGCTTAAAACTAGGACAGGGGAACACTGAAGCTTTCTTT.